Following are 17 T cell receptor beta chains from one sample sequenced in a study of T cells in localized non-small cell lung cancer. Repertoires were generated with immunoSEQ multiplex PCR, while TCRdb's copy carries only in-frame clones and drops some. The repertoire holds more than 20,000 clones, with roughly 90% as singletons. This material consisted of PBMCs, taken before any cancer treatment. The source is a man aged 35 to 69 with stage II lung adenocarcinoma.

V gene TRBV19 combines with J gene TRBJ1-5, with D hard to call. Trimming left V 7 bases short and J 2 bases short, with 9 bases between. The CDR3 is 13 amino acids. The germline gives CDR1 LNHDA, CDR2 SQIVND (reference sequence). The CDR3 sequence is CASNPGRNQPQHF. CDR3 sequence (DNA): TGTGCCAGTAACCCGGGCCGCAATCAGCCCCAGCATTTT.

The chain employs TRBV5-1 and TRBJ1-6, with 9 bases aligning to TRBD1. After removal of 4 bases from V and 4 bases from J, the junction contained 3 bases not matched to a gene. The length of the CDR3 is 15 residues. Germline assignment: CDR1 SGHRS and CDR2 YFSETQ. CDR3 sequence (DNA): TGCGCCAGCAGCCCGGACAGGGGTTATAATTCACCCCTCCACTTT. This codes for CASSPDRGYNSPLHF.

This clone has just one count. The rearrangement links TRBV7-2 to TRBJ2-5, with 7 nucleotides matching TRBD1. J lost 5 bases, V lost 5 bases, and 11 bases had no gene match. The CDR3 is made up of 15 amino acids. Per germline, CDR1 SGHTA and CDR2 FQGNSA. CDR3 DNA sequence: TGTGCCAGCAGCACCCAAAGGACAGGCGGGGAGACCCAGTACTTC. Its translation is CASSTQRTGGETQYF.

V usage is TRBV15 and J usage is TRBJ1-1; the D is unclear. The length of the CDR3 is 14 residues. Germline lookup yields CDR1 LNHNV and CDR2 YYDKDF (reference sequence). V shed 1 base and J shed 7 bases, with 13 bases lying between them. CDR3 sequence reads: CATSRVREEGEAFF. The CDR3 coding sequence is TGTGCCACCAGCAGAGTTAGGGAGGAAGGTGAAGCTTTCTTT.

V is TRBV9 and J is TRBJ2-3, with D perhaps matching TRBD2 (6 bases). The CDR3 has 15 amino acids. Germline-derived CDR1 and CDR2 are SGDLS and YYNGEE. Deletions cut 4 bases from V and 2 bases from J, with 14 bases between. The CDR3 sequence: CASSSSGEPTDTQYF. The CDR3 nucleotides are TGTGCCAGCAGCTCGTCGGGGGAGCCCACAGATACGCAGTATTTT. Together with reference TRBV9 and TRBJ2-3, the CDR3 gives the full variable domain: DSGVTQTPKHLITATGQRVTLRCSPRSGDLSVYWYQQSLDQGLQFLIQYYNGEERAKGNILERFSAQQFPDLHSELNLSSLELGDSALYFCASSSSGEPTDTQYFGPGTRLTVL.

V is TRBV2 and J is TRBJ2-1; D gene ambiguous. This CDR3 contains 12 residues. Germline-derived CDR1 and CDR2 are SNHLY and FYNNEI. Trimming cost V 4 bases and J 9 bases, with 10 bases left between them. DNA of the CDR3: TGTGCCAGCAGTGGCGACGCTGGTGAGCAGTTCTTC. Translation gives CASSGDAGEQFF. The full variable domain, rest sourced from reference TRBV2 and TRBJ2-1, is EPEVTQTPSHQVTQMGQEVILRCVPISNHLYFYWYRQILGQKVEFLVSFYNNEISEKSEIFDDQFSVERPDGSNFTLKIRSTKLEDSAMYFCASSGDAGEQFFGPGTRLTVL.

J is TRBJ2-3 and V is TRBV4-3, with 7 positions matching TRBD2. Germline V gene sequence: CDR1 LGHNA, CDR2 YSLEER. The CDR3 extends over 16 amino acids. V was clipped by 1 base and J by 1 base; unmatched bases: 5. The CDR3 bases are TGCGCCAGCAGCCAAGCTTCTAGCGGCGGCACAGATACGCAGTATTTT. It encodes CASSQASSGGTDTQYF.

A few counts support this clone. This chain joins TRBV30 and TRBJ2-1, with D maybe TRBD2 (5 bases). The V gene lost 0 bases and the J gene lost 6 bases, with 12 bases spanning the gap. In germline, CDR1 is GTSNPN, CDR2 SVGIG (reference sequence). The CDR3 is made up of 14 amino acids. DNA for the CDR3: TGTGCCTGGAGTGTACTTAATGGAGGCAATGAGCAGTTCTTC. Protein sequence: CAWSVLNGGNEQFF.

The gene calls are TRBV30 and TRBJ2-3; D unclear. CDR1 and CDR2 (germline): GTSNPN, SVGIG (reference sequence). This CDR3 is 14 amino acids long. V lost 0 bases and J 2 bases, leaving 9 bases between the germline ends. The CDR3: CAWSVNGPTDTQYF. The DNA for the CDR3 is TGTGCCTGGAGTGTAAATGGCCCCACAGATACGCAGTATTTT.

The gene calls are TRBV5-1 and TRBJ2-1; the D gene is possibly TRBD1 (5 bases). CDR3 length equals 14 residues. Germline CDR1 reads SGHRS; CDR2 reads YFSETQ. V was shortened by 6 bases and J by 8 bases, with 18 bases between the two germline ends. As DNA, the CDR3 is TGCGCCAGCACCTCCGGTGAAGGGGTGGATGAGCAGTTCTTC. Translating gives CASTSGEGVDEQFF. Drawing the rest from reference TRBV5-1 and TRBJ2-1, the complete variable domain is KAGVTQTPRYLIKTRGQQVTLSCSPISGHRSVSWYQQTPGQGLQFLFEYFSETQRNKGNFPGRFSGRQFSNSRSEMNVSTLELGDSALYLCASTSGEGVDEQFFGPGTRLTVL.

The chain couples TRBV18 to TRBJ2-2, with TRBD1 identical over 11 bases. Germline trimming cut 3 bases from V and 6 bases from J; bases unmatched to any gene: 9. The CDR3 spans 17 residues. Per germline, CDR1 KGHSH and CDR2 LQKENI. CDR3 DNA sequence: TGTGCCAGCTCACCCCTTCTAGGACAGGGGGCGCCCGGGGAGCTGTTTTTT. Amino acids: CASSPLLGQGAPGELFF. Filled out from reference TRBV18 and TRBJ2-2, the complete variable domain reads NAGVMQNPRHLVRRRGQEARLRCSPMKGHSHVYWYRQLPEEGLKFMVYLQKENIIDESGMPKERFSAEFPKEGPSILRIQQVVRGDSAAYFCASSPLLGQGAPGELFFGEGSRLTVL.

The chain has TRBV21-1 and TRBJ2-2; TRBD2, the table's D call, was not compared with the DNA. TRBV21-1 is annotated as a pseudogene. The CDR3 spans 13 residues. The CDR3 region has the DNA TGTGCCAGCAGCTCGGGGTTCGTCGGGGAGCTGTTTTTT. The encoded protein is CASSSGFVGELFF.

The V and J genes are TRBV11-2 and TRBJ1-1, with a possible D match to TRBD1 (5 bases). Germline-derived CDR1 and CDR2 are SGHAT and FQNNGV. V lost 3 bases and J 2 bases, leaving 10 bases between the germline ends. The CDR3 loop spans 14 amino acids. The CDR3 spells CASSLAGINTEAFF. The CDR3 DNA reads as TGTGCCAGCAGCTTGGCAGGGATAAACACTGAAGCTTTCTTT.

This clone was seen a single time. The chain joins TRBV7-2 to TRBJ2-1; 7 bases match TRBD2. V shed 4 bases, J shed 13 bases, and the junction held 4 bases outside the gene matches. This CDR3 contains 11 residues. Germline CDR1 reads SGHTA; CDR2 reads FQGNSA. CDR3 in amino acids: CASSSGGFQFF. The CDR3 region has the DNA TGTGCCAGCAGCTCGGGGGGTTTTCAGTTCTTC.

The chain recombines TRBV5-1 with TRBJ2-1; D unclear. The germline V and J ends were trimmed by 0 bases and 8 bases, with 9 bases remaining between them. Germline values: CDR1 SGHRS, CDR2 YFSETQ. The CDR3 length is 13 residues. As DNA, the CDR3 is TGCGCCAGCAGCTTGGTGGCCCGGGATGAGCAGTTCTTC. This sequence encodes CASSLVARDEQFF.

The V and J genes are TRBV9 and TRBJ2-5, with D possibly being TRBD2 (6 bases). This CDR3 is 12 amino acids long. Trimming stripped 4 bases from V and 4 bases from J, with 8 bases between. Looked up from germline, CDR1 is SGDLS and CDR2 is YYNGEE. The CDR3 DNA reads as TGTGCCAGCAGCCGGGGGACAGAGACCCAGTACTTC. As protein: CASSRGTETQYF.

J is TRBJ2-7 and V is TRBV7-2; possible D gene TRBD1, 6 bases. Per germline, CDR1 SGHTA and CDR2 FQGNSA. The V end was cut by 4 bases, the J end by 1 base, with 8 bases between. The CDR3 consists of 13 residues. The CDR3: CASSSQGSYEQYF. CDR3 in DNA: TGTGCCAGCAGCTCTCAGGGGTCCTACGAGCAGTACTTC.